These T cell receptor beta chains were read from a single sample in a study of T-cell memory formation after mild COVID-19. One entry per CDR3 protein, called by TCRdb with MiXCR from the 5' RACE reads. This table has hundreds of thousands of distinct CDR3 sequences, approximately 15% appearing once. Sequencing was carried out using PBMCs or a T cell subset sorted from them (not recorded which). The receptors stem from an adult woman who had mild COVID-19 (a few samples of this study predate the infection). Cell type and time point are not known. The CDR3 runs from the conserved cysteine through the conserved F or W. Fields, in order: J gene, clone size, D gene, V gene, CDR3 DNA, CDR3 protein. A D gene is named only where the DNA matches it firmly. Clone size appears in some rows only: once, few, many, or a class for an expanded clone.

TRBJ2-3,few,.,TRBV30,TGTGCCTGGAAGGACAGTCCGGTCAGCACAGATACGCAGTATTTT,CAWKDSPVSTDTQYF
TRBJ2-2,.,.,TRBV25-1,TGTGCCAGCAGTGCTTTAGGAGGGAACACCGGGGAGCTGTTTTTT,CASSALGGNTGELFF
TRBJ1-1,once,TRBD1,TRBV6-1,TGTGCCAGCCGGGACAGGGGGCTTTCGGACACTGAAGCTTTCTTT,CASRDRGLSDTEAFF
TRBJ1-2,.,TRBD1,TRBV27,TGTGCCTCCCAGGGGGACAGTGACTATGGCTACACCTTC,CASQGDSDYGYTF
TRBJ1-1,.,.,TRBV27,TGTGCCAGCACCACCGGGGTTCCCGAAGGAACTGAAGCTTTCTTT,CASTTGVPEGTEAFF
TRBJ2-3,.,TRBD2,TRBV6-1,TGTGCCAGCAGTGAAACTAGCGGGGGGGGCAGGGATACGCAGTATTTT,CASSETSGGGRDTQYF
TRBJ1-5,.,TRBD1,TRBV6-6,TGTGCCAGCAGTTACTCTCCAGGGGGCGTTGGCAATCAGCCCCAGCATTTT,CASSYSPGGVGNQPQHF
TRBJ1-1,few,.,TRBV6-1,TGTGCCAGCAGTGAAGAGAAGGGCACTGAAGCTTTCTTT,CASSEEKGTEAFF
TRBJ1-2,few,.,TRBV29-1,TGCAGCGTTGCAATGGGGGCCTATGGCTACACCTTC,CSVAMGAYGYTF
TRBJ1-2,.,TRBD1,TRBV20-1,TGCAGTGCTTTCCCGACAGGGGGCGCGATCTATGGCTACACCTTC,CSAFPTGGAIYGYTF
TRBJ2-1,few,TRBD2,TRBV7-2,TGTGCCAGCAGTTCTGGGACTAGCTTATACAATGAGCAGTTCTTC,CASSSGTSLYNEQFF
TRBJ2-7,.,TRBD2,TRBV10-2,TGCGCCAGCAGTTGGACTAGGGATCACGAGCAGTACTTC,CASSWTRDHEQYF
TRBJ1-1,few,.,TRBV12-3/TRBV12-4,TGTGCCAGCAATAACTACGGTGGTGTCACTGAAGCTTTCTTT,CASNNYGGVTEAFF
TRBJ2-7,few,.,TRBV9,TGTGCCAGCAGCGCAGGATTTCAGCAGTACTTC,CASSAGFQQYF
TRBJ1-2,.,.,TRBV6-5,TGTGCCAGCAGTTACTCACCGGGGTCAGCTAACTATGGCTACACCTTC,CASSYSPGSANYGYTF
TRBJ2-7,few,.,TRBV20-1,TGCAGTGCTAGCGGGAACACCTACGAGCAGTACTTC,CSASGNTYEQYF
TRBJ2-1,.,.,TRBV11-2,TGTGCCAGCAGCTTAGATACAGCGACATACACTGAGCAGTTCTTC,CASSLDTATYTEQFF
TRBJ2-3,few,TRBD2,TRBV30,TGTGCCTGGAGTGACGCCGGACTAGCGGGATTGACAGATACGCAGTATTTT,CAWSDAGLAGLTDTQYF
TRBJ1-1,.,.,TRBV4-2,TGTGCCAGCAGCCAAGATCGAACCTCGGGTGAAGCTTTCTTT,CASSQDRTSGEAFF
TRBJ1-2,.,TRBD1,TRBV6-5,TGTGCCAGCAGTTACCTTGACAGGGCCTATGGCTACACCTTC,CASSYLDRAYGYTF
TRBJ2-5,.,TRBD2,TRBV12-3/TRBV12-4,TGTGCCAGCAGTCCTGGGACTAGCGGGGGAGAGACCCAGTACTTC,CASSPGTSGGETQYF
TRBJ2-7,few,.,TRBV5-1,TGCGCCAGCAGCTTGGCCGCGGGGCGGGCTTACGAGCAGTACTTC,CASSLAAGRAYEQYF
TRBJ1-2,.,.,TRBV6-1,TGTGCCAGCAGTGAGCCAAGTCGAGCCTTTTATGGCAGGAACTATGGCTACACCTTC,CASSEPSRAFYGRNYGYTF
TRBJ2-1,many,.,TRBV7-6,TGTGCCAGCAGCTTAGATGGCGGGATTACCGGGGCCTACAATGAGCAGTTCTTC,CASSLDGGITGAYNEQFF
TRBJ2-3,.,TRBD2,TRBV3-1,TGTGCCAGCAGCCAGGGACGGACTAGAGGGGGCACAGATACGCAGTATTTT,CASSQGRTRGGTDTQYF
TRBJ2-5,few,TRBD2,TRBV2,TGTGCCAGCAGTGAAGTCCTAGCGGCACAAGAGACCCAGTACTTC,CASSEVLAAQETQYF
TRBJ1-2,few,.,TRBV12-3/TRBV12-4,TGTGCCAGCACCTTCGGGGGGTACTACACCTTC,CASTFGGYYTF
TRBJ1-2,many,.,TRBV7-2,TGTGCCAGCAGCTTAGAGAGGGGACCCTATGGCTACACCTTC,CASSLERGPYGYTF
TRBJ2-4,.,.,TRBV6-5,TGTGCCAGCATGTCGAGGACGAGGACTAACATTCAGTACTTC,CASMSRTRTNIQYF